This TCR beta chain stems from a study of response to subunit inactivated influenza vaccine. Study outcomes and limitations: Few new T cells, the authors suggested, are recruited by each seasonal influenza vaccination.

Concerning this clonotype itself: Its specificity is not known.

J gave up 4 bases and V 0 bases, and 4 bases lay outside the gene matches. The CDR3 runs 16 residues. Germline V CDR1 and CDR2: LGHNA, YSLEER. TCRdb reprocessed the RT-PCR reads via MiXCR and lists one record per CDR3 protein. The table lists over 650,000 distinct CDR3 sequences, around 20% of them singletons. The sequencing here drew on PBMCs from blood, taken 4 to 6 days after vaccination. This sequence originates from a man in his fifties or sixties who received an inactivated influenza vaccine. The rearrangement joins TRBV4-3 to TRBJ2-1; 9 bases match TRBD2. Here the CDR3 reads CASSQEVAGVYNEQFF. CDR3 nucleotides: TGCGCCAGCAGCCAAGAGGTAGCGGGAGTTTACAATGAGCAGTTCTTC.